Shown below are 9 T cell receptor beta chains from a single sample sequenced in a study of technical replicates of blood from several donors. Produced via immunoSEQ multiplex PCR; TCRdb's table is partial and in-frame only. The sample yields tens of thousands of clones, about 96% seen once. Sequencing was done on a sample of T cells isolated from PBMCs. All receptors come from a human donor in good health.

The chain employs TRBV5-1 and TRBJ2-7, with 9 bases matching TRBD1. V was pared by 4 bases and J by 0 bases, with 11 bases of the junction left unmatched. Germline V gives CDR1 SGHRS, CDR2 YFSETQ. The CDR3 is 17 amino acids. CDR3: CASSRIPGQGSSYEQYF. Here the CDR3 DNA reads TGCGCCAGCAGCCGAATCCCGGGACAGGGATCCTCCTACGAGCAGTACTTC. Full variable domain (outside the CDR3, taken from reference TRBV5-1 and TRBJ2-7): KAGVTQTPRYLIKTRGQQVTLSCSPISGHRSVSWYQQTPGQGLQFLFEYFSETQRNKGNFPGRFSGRQFSNSRSEMNVSTLELGDSALYLCASSRIPGQGSSYEQYFGPGTRLTVT.

The rearrangement uses TRBV7-6 and TRBJ1-2; D call uncertain. This CDR3 region has 13 residues. The germline V gene encodes CDR1 SGHVS and CDR2 FNYEAQ. Trimming removed 2 bases from V and 8 bases from J, with 12 bases in between. The CDR3 DNA follows: TGTGCCAGCAGCTTACATCTCGGAGGGGGCTACACCTTC. It specifies CASSLHLGGGYTF.

This clone was recorded once. The V gene is TRBV19, the J gene TRBJ2-7; TRBD2 is a possible D gene (5 bases). CDR3 length: 12 residues. Trimming pared 3 bases from V and 7 bases from J, leaving 10 bases between. Germline values: CDR1 LNHDA, CDR2 SQIVND (reference sequence). CDR3 sequence (DNA): TGTGCCAGTAGTATTGGGAGTCGAGAGCAGTACTTC. This gives the protein CASSIGSREQYF.

The V gene is TRBV6-1, the J gene TRBJ2-5; 7 bases fit TRBD2. V was pared by 9 bases and J by 4 bases, with 14 bases of the junction left unmatched. The V gene's germline CDR1 is MNHNS and CDR2 SASEGT. The CDR3 runs 15 residues. The CDR3 sequence: CASGGRGRWGETQYF. The CDR3 nucleotides read TGTGCCAGTGGGGGGAGGGGACGGTGGGGAGAGACCCAGTACTTC.

The CDR3 spells CAISDPLGLGSGANVLTF. CDR3 nucleotides: TGTGCCATCAGTGACCCTCTCGGACTGGGCTCTGGGGCCAACGTCCTGACTTTC. The chain carries TRBV10-3 and TRBJ2-6, with TRBD2 as a possible D gene (5 bases). This CDR3 spans 18 amino acids. The ends were cut back, 3 bases at V and 0 bases at J, with 15 bases in the middle. Per the germline V gene, CDR1 is ENHRY and CDR2 is SYGVKD.

CDR3 sequence (DNA): TGTGCCATCAGTGAGTCGGTCGGACAGGGAGCCTACGAGCAGTACTTC. Residues: CAISESVGQGAYEQYF. The rearrangement joins TRBV10-3 to TRBJ2-7; 8 bases fit TRBD1. Germline lookup yields CDR1 ENHRY and CDR2 SYGVKD. V dropped 0 bases and J dropped 2; count of bases not matched to a gene: 6. The CDR3 sequence is 16 residues long.

The V gene is TRBV28, the J gene TRBJ2-7, with 11 bases aligning to TRBD1. The CDR3 is 16 amino acids. Germline CDR1 is MDHEN and CDR2 is SYDVKM. V was clipped by 5 bases and J by 4 bases; unmatched bases: 10. The CDR3 coding sequence is TGTGCCAGCAGTCCACTGCGGGACAGGGGGAGTTACGAGCAGTACTTC. Its translation is CASSPLRDRGSYEQYF.

A few counts support this clone. This rearrangement joins TRBV5-1 to TRBJ2-2; 7 bases are a match to TRBD2. The junction had 6 bases not matched to a gene; V was cut back by 1 base and J by 3 bases. In germline, CDR1 is SGHRS, CDR2 YFSETQ. CDR3 length equals 16 residues. CDR3 coding DNA: TGCGCCAGCAGCTTGTTACCTAGCGGATACACCGGGGAGCTGTTTTTT. Encoded protein: CASSLLPSGYTGELFF.

The V call is TRBV9, the J call TRBJ2-1, with a weak D call TRBD2 (6 bases). CDR1 is SGDLS, CDR2 YYNGEE, per germline. V lost 0 bases and J lost 10, with 8 bases in between. The CDR3 contains 12 residues. CDR3 protein: CASSVGSGEQFF. The CDR3 nucleotides are TGTGCCAGCAGCGTAGGTAGCGGAGAGCAGTTCTTC. The full variable domain, its missing parts supplied by reference TRBV9 and TRBJ2-1, is DSGVTQTPKHLITATGQRVTLRCSPRSGDLSVYWYQQSLDQGLQFLIQYYNGEERAKGNILERFSAQQFPDLHSELNLSSLELGDSALYFCASSVGSGEQFFGPGTRLTVL.